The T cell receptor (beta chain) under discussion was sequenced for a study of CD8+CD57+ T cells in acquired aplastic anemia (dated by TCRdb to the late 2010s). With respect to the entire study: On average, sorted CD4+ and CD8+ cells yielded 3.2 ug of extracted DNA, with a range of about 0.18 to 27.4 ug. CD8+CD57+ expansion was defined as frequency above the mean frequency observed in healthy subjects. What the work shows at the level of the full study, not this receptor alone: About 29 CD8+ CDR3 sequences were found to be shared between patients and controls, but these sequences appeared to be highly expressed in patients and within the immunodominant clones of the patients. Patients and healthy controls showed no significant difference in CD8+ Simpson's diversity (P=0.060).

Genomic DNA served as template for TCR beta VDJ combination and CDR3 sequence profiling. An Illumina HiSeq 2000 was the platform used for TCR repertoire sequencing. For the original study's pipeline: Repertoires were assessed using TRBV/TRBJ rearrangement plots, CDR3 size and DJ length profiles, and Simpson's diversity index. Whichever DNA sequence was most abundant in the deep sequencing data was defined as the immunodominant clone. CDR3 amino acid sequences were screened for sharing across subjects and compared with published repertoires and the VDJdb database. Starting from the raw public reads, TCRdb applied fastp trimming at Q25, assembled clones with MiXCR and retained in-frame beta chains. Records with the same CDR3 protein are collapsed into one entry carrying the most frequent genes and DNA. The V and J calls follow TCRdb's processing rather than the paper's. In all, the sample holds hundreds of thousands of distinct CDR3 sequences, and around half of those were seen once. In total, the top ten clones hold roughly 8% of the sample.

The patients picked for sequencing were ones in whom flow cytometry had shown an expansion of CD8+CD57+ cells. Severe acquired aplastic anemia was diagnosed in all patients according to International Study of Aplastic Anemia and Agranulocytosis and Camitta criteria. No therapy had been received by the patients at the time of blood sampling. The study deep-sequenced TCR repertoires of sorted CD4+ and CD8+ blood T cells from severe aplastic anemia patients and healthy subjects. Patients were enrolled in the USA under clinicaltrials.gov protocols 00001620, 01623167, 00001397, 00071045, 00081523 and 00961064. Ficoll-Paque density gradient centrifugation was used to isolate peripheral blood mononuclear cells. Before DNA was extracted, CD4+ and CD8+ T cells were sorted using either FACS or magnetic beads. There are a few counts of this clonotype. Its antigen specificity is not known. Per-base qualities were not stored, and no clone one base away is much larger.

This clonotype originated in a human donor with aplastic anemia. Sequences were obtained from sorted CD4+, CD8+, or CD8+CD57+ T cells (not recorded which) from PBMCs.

The CDR3 in this case is CASQIETGAFEQYF. The DNA reads as follows: TGTGCCAGCCAAATCGAGACAGGGGCCTTCGAGCAGTACTTC. In this chain, TRBV6-1 is recombined with TRBJ2-7, with 8 bases in between that match TRBD1. Via the germline V gene, CDR1 is MNHNS and CDR2 SASEGT. V is trimmed back by 8 bases and J by 6 bases, and the junction contains 12 bases that no gene match accounts for. The CDR3 runs 14 residues from the cysteine to the phenylalanine. The sequence is cut down to CDR3 DNA, 42 bases in frame from base 1.